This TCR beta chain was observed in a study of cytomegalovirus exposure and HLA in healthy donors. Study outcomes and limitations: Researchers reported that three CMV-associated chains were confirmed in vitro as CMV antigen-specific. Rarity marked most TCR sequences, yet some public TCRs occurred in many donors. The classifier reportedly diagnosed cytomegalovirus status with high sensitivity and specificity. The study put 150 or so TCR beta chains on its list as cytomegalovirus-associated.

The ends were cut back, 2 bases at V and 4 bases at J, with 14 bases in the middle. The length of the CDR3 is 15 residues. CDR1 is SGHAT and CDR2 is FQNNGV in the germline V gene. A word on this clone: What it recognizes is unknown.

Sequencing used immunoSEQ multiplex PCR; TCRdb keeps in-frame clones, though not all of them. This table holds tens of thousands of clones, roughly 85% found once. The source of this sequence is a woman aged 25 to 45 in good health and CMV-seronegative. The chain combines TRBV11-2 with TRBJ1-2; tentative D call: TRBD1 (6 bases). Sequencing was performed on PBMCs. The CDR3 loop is CASSLNRADVYGYTF. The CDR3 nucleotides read TGTGCCAGCAGCTTAAACAGGGCGGACGTCTATGGCTACACCTTC.